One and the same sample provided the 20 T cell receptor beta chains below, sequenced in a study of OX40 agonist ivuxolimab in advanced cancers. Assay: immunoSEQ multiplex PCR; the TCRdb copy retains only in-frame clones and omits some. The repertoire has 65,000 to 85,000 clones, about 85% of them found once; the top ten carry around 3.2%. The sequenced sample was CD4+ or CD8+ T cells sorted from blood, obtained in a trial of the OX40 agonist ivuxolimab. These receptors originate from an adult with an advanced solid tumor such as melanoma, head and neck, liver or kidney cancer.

In DNA form, the CDR3 reads TGTGCCAGCTGCCGGGACAGGTCTTACAATGAGCAGTTCTTC. This translates into CASCRDRSYNEQFF. The chain uses TRBV19 and TRBJ2-1, with 8 bases that match TRBD1. Germline-derived CDR1 and CDR2 are LNHDA and SQIVND (reference sequence). CDR3 length: 14 residues. V shed 9 bases and J 4 bases; nucleotides not matched to a gene: 8.

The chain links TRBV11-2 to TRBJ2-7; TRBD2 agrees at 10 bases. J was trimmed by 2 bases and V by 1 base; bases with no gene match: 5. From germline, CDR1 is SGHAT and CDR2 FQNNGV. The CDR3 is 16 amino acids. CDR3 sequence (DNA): TGTGCCAGCAGCTTAGTAGCGGGAGGCCGAACCTACGAGCAGTACTTC. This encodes CASSLVAGGRTYEQYF.

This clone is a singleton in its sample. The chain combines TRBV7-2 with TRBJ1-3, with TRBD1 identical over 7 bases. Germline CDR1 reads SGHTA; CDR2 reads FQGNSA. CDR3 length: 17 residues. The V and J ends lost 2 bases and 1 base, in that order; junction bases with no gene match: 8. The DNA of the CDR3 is TGTGCCAGCAGCTTAACGCGACAGGGTGGTTCTGGAAACACCATATATTTT. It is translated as CASSLTRQGGSGNTIYF.

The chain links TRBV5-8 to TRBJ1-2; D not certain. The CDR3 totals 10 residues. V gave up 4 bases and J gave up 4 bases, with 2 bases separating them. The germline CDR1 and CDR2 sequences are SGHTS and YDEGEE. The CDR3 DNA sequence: TGTGCCAGCAGCACCTATGGCTACACCTTC. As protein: CASSTYGYTF.

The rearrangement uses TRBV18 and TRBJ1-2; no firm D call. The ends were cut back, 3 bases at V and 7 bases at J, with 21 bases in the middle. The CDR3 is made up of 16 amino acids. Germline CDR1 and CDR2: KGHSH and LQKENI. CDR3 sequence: CASSPSEQYLRVGYTF. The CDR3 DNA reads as TGTGCCAGCTCACCCAGCGAGCAGTATTTGAGAGTTGGCTACACCTTC.

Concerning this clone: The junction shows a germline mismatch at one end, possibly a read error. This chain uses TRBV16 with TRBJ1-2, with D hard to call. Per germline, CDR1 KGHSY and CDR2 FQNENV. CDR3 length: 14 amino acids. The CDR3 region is CAGSQSRLSYGYTF. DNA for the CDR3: TGTGCCGGCAGCCAATCGAGGTTATCGTATGGCTACACCTTC.

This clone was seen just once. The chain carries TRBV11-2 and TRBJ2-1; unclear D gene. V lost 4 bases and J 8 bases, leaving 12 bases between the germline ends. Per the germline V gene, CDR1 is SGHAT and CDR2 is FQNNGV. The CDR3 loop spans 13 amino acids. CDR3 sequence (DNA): TGTGCCAGCAGCTCTTCTAGTCTGCATGAGCAGTTCTTC. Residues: CASSSSSLHEQFF. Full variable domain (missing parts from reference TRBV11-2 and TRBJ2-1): EAGVAQSPRYKIIEKRQSVAFWCNPISGHATLYWYQQILGQGPKLLIQFQNNGVVDDSQLPKDRFSAERLKGVDSTLKIQPAKLEDSAVYLCASSSSSLHEQFFGPGTRLTVL.

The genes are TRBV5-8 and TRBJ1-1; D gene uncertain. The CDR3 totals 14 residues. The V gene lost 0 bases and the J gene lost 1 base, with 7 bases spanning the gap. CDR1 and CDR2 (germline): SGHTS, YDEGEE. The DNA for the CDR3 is TGTGCCAGCAGCTTGGGCAGAGAGAACACTGAAGCTTTCTTT. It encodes CASSLGRENTEAFF.

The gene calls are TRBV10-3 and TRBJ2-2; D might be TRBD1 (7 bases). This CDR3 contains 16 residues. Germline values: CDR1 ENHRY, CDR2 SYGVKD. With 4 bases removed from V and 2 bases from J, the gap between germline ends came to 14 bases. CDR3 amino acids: CAISAEGQINTGELFF. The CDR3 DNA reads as TGTGCCATCAGTGCGGAGGGACAGATCAACACCGGGGAGCTGTTTTTT.

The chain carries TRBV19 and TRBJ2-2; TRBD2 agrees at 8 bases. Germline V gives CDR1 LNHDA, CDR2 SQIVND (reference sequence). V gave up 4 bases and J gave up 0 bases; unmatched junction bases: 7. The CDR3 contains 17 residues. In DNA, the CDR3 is TGTGCCAGTAGTAATGGAGCGGGGGCCTCGAACACCGGGGAGCTGTTTTTT. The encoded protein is CASSNGAGASNTGELFF.

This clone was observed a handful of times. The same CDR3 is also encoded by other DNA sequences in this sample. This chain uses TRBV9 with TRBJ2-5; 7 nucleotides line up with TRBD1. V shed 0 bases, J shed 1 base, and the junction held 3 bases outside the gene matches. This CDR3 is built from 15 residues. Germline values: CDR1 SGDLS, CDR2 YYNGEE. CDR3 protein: CASSVAGGPQETQYF. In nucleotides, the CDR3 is TGTGCCAGCAGCGTAGCAGGGGGACCCCAAGAGACCCAGTACTTC.

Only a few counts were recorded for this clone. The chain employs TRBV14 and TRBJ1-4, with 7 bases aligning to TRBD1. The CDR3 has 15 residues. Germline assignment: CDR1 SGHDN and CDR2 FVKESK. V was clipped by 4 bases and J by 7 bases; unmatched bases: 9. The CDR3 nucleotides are TGTGCCAGCAGCCCCACTAGGGGGCGGCCTGAAAAACTGTTTTTT. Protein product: CASSPTRGRPEKLFF. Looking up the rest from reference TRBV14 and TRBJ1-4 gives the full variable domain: EAGVTQFPSHSVIEKGQTVTLRCDPISGHDNLYWYRRVMGKEIKFLLHFVKESKQDESGMPNNRFLAERTGGTYSTLKVQPAELEDSGVYFCASSPTRGRPEKLFFGSGTQLSVL.

The CDR3 DNA is TGTGCCAGCAACCCAAGGACAGGGCTGGTCTCTGGGGCCAACGTCCTGACTTTC. Translated, it gives CASNPRTGLVSGANVLTF. The chain combines TRBV7-2 with TRBJ2-6; 8 positions match TRBD1. The CDR3 covers 18 residues. After removal of 7 bases from V and 0 bases from J, the junction contained 11 bases not matched to a gene. CDR1 and CDR2 (germline): SGHTA, FQGNSA.

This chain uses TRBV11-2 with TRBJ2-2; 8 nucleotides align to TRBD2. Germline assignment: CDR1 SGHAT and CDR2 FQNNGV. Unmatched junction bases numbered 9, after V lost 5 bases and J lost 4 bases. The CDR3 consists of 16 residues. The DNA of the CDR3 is TGTGCCAGCAGCCGCCATGGTGCGGGGGGCACCGGGGAGCTGTTTTTT. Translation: CASSRHGAGGTGELFF.

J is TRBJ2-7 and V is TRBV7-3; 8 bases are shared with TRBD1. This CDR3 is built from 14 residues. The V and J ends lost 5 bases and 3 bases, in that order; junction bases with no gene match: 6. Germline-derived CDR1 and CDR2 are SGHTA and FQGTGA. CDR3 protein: CASSLGQDYYEQYF. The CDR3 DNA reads TGTGCCAGCAGCCTGGGACAGGACTACTACGAGCAGTACTTC.

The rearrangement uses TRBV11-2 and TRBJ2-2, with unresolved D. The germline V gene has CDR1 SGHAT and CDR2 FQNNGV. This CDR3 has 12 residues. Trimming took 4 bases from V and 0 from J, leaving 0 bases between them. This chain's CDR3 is CASSSNTGELFF. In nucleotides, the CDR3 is TGTGCCAGCAGCTCGAACACCGGGGAGCTGTTTTTT.

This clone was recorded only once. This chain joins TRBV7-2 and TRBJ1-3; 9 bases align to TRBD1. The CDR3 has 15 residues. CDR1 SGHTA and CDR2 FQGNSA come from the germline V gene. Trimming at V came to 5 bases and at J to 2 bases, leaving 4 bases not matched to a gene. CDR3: CASSGTGGPGNTIYF. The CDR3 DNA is TGTGCCAGCAGCGGAACAGGGGGCCCTGGAAACACCATATATTTT.

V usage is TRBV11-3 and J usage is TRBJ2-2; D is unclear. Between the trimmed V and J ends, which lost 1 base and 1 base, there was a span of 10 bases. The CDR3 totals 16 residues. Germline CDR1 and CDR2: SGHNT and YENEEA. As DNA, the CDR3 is TGTGCCAGCAGCTTAGGCCCGTTAGGGAACACCGGGGAGCTGTTTTTT. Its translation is CASSLGPLGNTGELFF. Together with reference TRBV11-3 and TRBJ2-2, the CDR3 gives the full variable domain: EAGVVQSPRYKIIEKKQPVAFWCNPISGHNTLYWYLQNLGQGPELLIRYENEEAVDDSQLPKDRFSAERLKGVDSTLKIQPAELGDSAVYLCASSLGPLGNTGELFFGEGSRLTVL.

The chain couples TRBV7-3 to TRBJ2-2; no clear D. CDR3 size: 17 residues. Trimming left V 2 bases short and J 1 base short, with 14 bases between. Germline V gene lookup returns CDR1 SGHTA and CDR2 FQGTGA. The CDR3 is CASSLSTPMGNTGELFF. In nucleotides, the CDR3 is TGTGCCAGCAGCTTATCGACCCCTATGGGGAACACCGGGGAGCTGTTTTTT.

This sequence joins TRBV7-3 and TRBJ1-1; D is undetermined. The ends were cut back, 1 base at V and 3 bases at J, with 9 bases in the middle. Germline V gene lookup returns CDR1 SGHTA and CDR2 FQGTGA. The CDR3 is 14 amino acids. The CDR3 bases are TGTGCCAGCAGCTTAATGCGAACGGACACTGAAGCTTTCTTT. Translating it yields CASSLMRTDTEAFF.